Listed below are T cell receptor beta chains from one sample, sequenced in a study of cytomegalovirus exposure and HLA in healthy donors. Measured with immunoSEQ multiplex PCR; TCRdb has only the in-frame clones, and not every one. The sample has 150,000 to 200,000 clones, more than 70% seen once; the top ten hold about 7.7%. The sequenced sample consisted of PBMCs. The source is a woman aged 40 to 49 in good health and CMV-seropositive. CDR3s include the opening cysteine and the closing phenylalanine or tryptophan. Each record gives: V gene, clone size, D gene, J gene, CDR3 protein, CDR3 DNA. The D gene is left open where the match is weak. Rows give clone size only sometimes, using once, few, many, or a class for an expanded clone.

TRBV7-9	NA	TRBD1	TRBJ2-7	CASSSGQGIHEQYF	TGTGCCAGCAGCTCCGGACAGGGGATCCACGAGCAGTACTTC
TRBV6-1	NA	NA	TRBJ1-6	CASSALTGLNSPLHF	TGTGCCAGCAGTGCCTTGACAGGCCTTAATTCACCCCTCCACTTT
TRBV28	NA	NA	TRBJ2-1	CASKAESSYNEQFF	TGTGCCAGCAAGGCGGAAAGCTCCTACAATGAGCAGTTCTTC
TRBV5-1	NA	TRBD2	TRBJ2-7	CASSARLAGSSYEQYF	TGCGCCAGCAGCGCAAGACTAGCGGGGAGCTCCTACGAGCAGTACTTC
TRBV11-2	NA	TRBD2	TRBJ2-1	CASSVIAGERNEQFF	TGTGCCAGCAGCGTCATAGCGGGAGAACGAAATGAGCAGTTCTTC
TRBV5-1	NA	NA	TRBJ2-3	CASSSGLSTDTQYF	TGCGCCAGCAGTTCGGGTCTTAGCACAGATACGCAGTATTTT
TRBV7-8	once	NA	TRBJ2-7	CASSFQTTSSYEQYF	TGTGCCAGCAGCTTCCAGACTACCTCCTCCTACGAGCAGTACTTC
TRBV21-1	few	NA	TRBJ2-7	CASRTSREGGHEQYF	TGTGCCAGCAGGACCTCACGGGAAGGAGGCCACGAGCAGTACTTC
TRBV7-6	once	TRBD2	TRBJ2-1	CASSLDVRTSGYNEQFF	TGTGCCAGCAGCTTAGACGTCCGGACTAGCGGTTACAATGAGCAGTTCTTC
TRBV5-1	NA	NA	TRBJ1-1	CASSLAGGDEAFF	TGCGCCAGCAGCTTGGCCGGGGGGGACGAAGCTTTCTTT
TRBV5-1	NA	NA	TRBJ1-4	CASSPSSTNEKLFF	TGCGCCAGCAGCCCCAGTTCAACTAATGAAAAACTGTTTTTT
TRBV28	NA	TRBD1	TRBJ1-1	CASSLWVSTGGKAFF	TGTGCCAGCAGTTTATGGGTCTCGACAGGGGGCAAAGCTTTCTTT
TRBV28	NA	TRBD1	TRBJ1-1	CAGTGVNTEAFF	TGTGCCGGAACAGGGGTCAACACTGAAGCTTTCTTT
TRBV4-1	NA	NA	TRBJ2-7	CASSHATGGGEQYF	TGCGCCAGCAGCCACGCCACAGGGGGGGGCGAGCAGTACTTC
TRBV19	NA	NA	TRBJ1-3	CASSLYAGTPSGNTIYF	TGTGCCAGTAGTTTGTATGCCGGGACACCCTCTGGAAACACCATATATTTT
TRBV11-3	once	NA	TRBJ2-1	CASSLATGSCEQFF	TGTGCCAGCAGCTTAGCCACAGGTAGTTGTGAGCAGTTCTTC
TRBV5-1	NA	TRBD2	TRBJ2-2	CASSLGLAVGELFF	TGCGCCAGCAGCTTGGGACTAGCAGTCGGGGAGCTGTTTTTT
TRBV29-1	NA	TRBD1	TRBJ2-7	CSVEGGTGEYF	TGCAGCGTTGAAGGAGGGACAGGGGAGTACTTC
TRBV29-1	NA	NA	TRBJ2-1	CSASGPYNEQFF	TGCAGCGCCTCGGGTCCATACAATGAGCAGTTCTTC
TRBV10-3	NA	TRBD1	TRBJ1-5	CAISAEGAGDQPQHF	TGTGCCATCTCCGCCGAGGGGGCCGGGGATCAGCCCCAGCATTTT
TRBV19	NA	NA	TRBJ2-1	CASSTLRTGRGSNEQFF	TGTGCCAGTAGTACCCTCCGGACAGGGAGGGGGAGCAATGAGCAATTCTTC
TRBV11-2	NA	TRBD1	TRBJ2-7	CASSWGTGGFYEQYF	TGTGCCAGCAGCTGGGGGACAGGGGGGTTTTACGAGCAGTACTTC
TRBV5-1	NA	TRBD1	TRBJ1-4	CASSPGTAHNEKLFF	TGCGCCAGCAGCCCCGGGACAGCCCATAATGAAAAACTGTTTTTT
TRBV28	NA	NA	TRBJ2-1	CASTDKQQQFF	TGTGCCAGCACCGACAAGCAACAGCAGTTCTTC
TRBV28	NA	TRBD1	TRBJ2-6	CASSLLVGTGLFSGANVLTF	TGTGCCAGCAGTTTATTAGTAGGGACAGGGCTATTTTCTGGGGCCAACGTCCTGACTTTC
TRBV30	NA	NA	TRBJ2-7	CAWRLGREQYF	TGTGCCTGGAGACTCGGTCGTGAGCAGTACTTC
TRBV5-4	NA	NA	TRBJ1-2	CASSLAGAQGYGYTF	TGTGCCAGCAGCTTGGCAGGGGCCCAGGGCTATGGCTACACCTTC
TRBV7-3	NA	TRBD1	TRBJ2-7	CASSTGGAGEQYF	TGTGCCAGCAGCACAGGGGGCGCGGGGGAGCAGTACTTC
TRBV9	NA	NA	TRBJ2-2	CASSVEGRPPGELFF	TGTGCCAGCAGCGTTGAGGGCCGACCCCCCGGGGAGCTGTTTTTT